Following are 21 T cell receptor beta chains from one sample sequenced in a study of early T cells in non-severe SARS-CoV-2 infection. TCRdb analysed the 5' RACE reads with MiXCR anew, one entry per CDR3 protein. The sample lists about 64,000 distinct CDR3 sequences; roughly 12% were seen once. The sample here was whole blood, taken at baseline. These receptors all come from an adult who was a healthcare worker with PCR-confirmed SARS-CoV-2 infection or an uninfected control (not recorded which).

The rearrangement links TRBV30 to TRBJ1-1; a weak D match, TRBD1 (6 bases). Trimming removed 1 base from V and 8 bases from J, with 11 bases in between. This CDR3 region has 12 residues. From germline, CDR1 is GTSNPN and CDR2 SVGIG (reference sequence). The CDR3 DNA sequence: TGTGCCTGGAGTGCCCTAGGACAGGAAGCTTTCTTT. It encodes CAWSALGQEAFF. The full variable domain, with the rest looked up from reference TRBV30 and TRBJ1-1, is SQTIHQWPATLVQPVGSPLSLECTVEGTSNPNLYWYRQAAGRGLQLLFYSVGIGQISSEVPQNLSASRPQDRQFILSSKKLLLSDSGFYLCAWSALGQEAFFGQGTRLTVV.

This clonotype was detected many times. This chain joins TRBV7-9 and TRBJ1-4, with a weak D call TRBD1 (5 bases). Germline loops: CDR1 SEHNR, CDR2 FQNEAQ (reference sequence). V lost 10 bases and J lost 5, with 11 bases in between. The CDR3 is 12 amino acids. In nucleotides, the CDR3 is TGTGCCACCAAGGGGATGAATGAAAAACTGTTTTTT. Its protein product is CATKGMNEKLFF.

There are many counts of this clonotype. The J gene is TRBJ2-1, the V gene TRBV15, with D tentatively TRBD2 (5 bases). V was cut by 5 bases and J by 5 bases, with 16 bases left in between. The CDR3 has 15 residues. The germline V gene encodes CDR1 LNHNV and CDR2 YYDKDF (reference sequence). The CDR3 DNA reads TGTGCCACCAGCCTTAAACCGGACTTGAACAATGAGCAGTTCTTC. It codes for CATSLKPDLNNEQFF.

In this sample, this clonotype turned up a few times. The CDR3 DNA follows: TGCAGCGTTGAAGCAGGGTACGAGCAGTACTTC. It translates to CSVEAGYEQYF. V gene TRBV29-1 combines with J gene TRBJ2-7; D is possibly TRBD1 (5 bases). V dropped 1 base and J dropped 4 bases, with 5 bases sitting between them. The germline CDR1 and CDR2 sequences are SQVTM and ANQGSEA. CDR3 length equals 11 residues.

This clonotype was counted at least ten times. The V gene is TRBV6-2 or TRBV6-3, the J gene TRBJ1-1; 9 nucleotides match TRBD1. J was trimmed by 1 base and V by 5 bases; bases with no gene match: 2. This CDR3 is built from 14 residues. Per the germline V gene, CDR1 is MNHEY and CDR2 is SVGEGT. CDR3 amino acids: CASSRTGENTEAFF. The CDR3 region has the DNA TGTGCCAGCAGTCGGACAGGGGAGAACACTGAAGCTTTCTTT.

This clonotype was counted many times. V is TRBV24-1 and J is TRBJ2-1; TRBD1 matches at 7 bases. The CDR3 extends over 15 amino acids. With 4 bases clipped from V and 10 bases from J, the junction kept 12 bases outside the gene matches. Germline lookup yields CDR1 KGHDR and CDR2 SFDVKD. CDR3 DNA sequence: TGTGCCACCAGTGACCAAGACAGGGACCTGGGCGAGCAGTTCTTC. Translated, it gives CATSDQDRDLGEQFF.

Only a few counts were recorded for this clonotype. The chain uses TRBV27 and TRBJ1-5, with 8 nucleotides matching TRBD1. The CDR3 spans 15 residues. The germline V gene has CDR1 MNHEY and CDR2 SMNVEV (reference sequence). V lost 5 bases to trimming and J lost 0 bases; unmatched junction nucleotides: 3. CDR3 nucleotides: TGTGCCAGCAGTAAGGACAGGGATAGCAATCAGCCCCAGCATTTT. Its translation is CASSKDRDSNQPQHF.

Ten or more counts support this clonotype. The chain employs TRBV19 and TRBJ2-4; D gene unclear. Germline lookup yields CDR1 LNHDA and CDR2 SQIVND (reference sequence). Trimming stripped 3 bases from V and 0 bases from J, with 18 bases between. CDR3 length equals 18 residues. The CDR3 reads CASSINPPNLVAKNIQYF. The CDR3 bases are TGTGCCAGTAGTATCAATCCCCCTAACCTGGTAGCCAAAAACATTCAGTACTTC. Supplemented by reference TRBV19 and TRBJ2-4, the full variable domain reads DGGITQSPKYLFRKEGQNVTLSCEQNLNHDAMYWYRQDPGQGLRLIYYSQIVNDFQKGDIAEGYSVSREKKESFPLTVTSAQKNPTAFYLCASSINPPNLVAKNIQYFGAGTRLSVL.

The rearrangement joins TRBV6-2 or TRBV6-3 to TRBJ2-7; 8 nucleotides match TRBD1. After removal of 3 bases from V and 3 bases from J, the junction contained 7 bases not matched to a gene. From germline, CDR1 is MNHEY and CDR2 SVGEGT. The CDR3 is 15 amino acids. DNA for the CDR3: TGTGCCAGCAGTTATACCCCCGGGACAGGCTACGAGCAGTACTTC. Translated, it gives CASSYTPGTGYEQYF.

The CDR3 region is CASSPGLAVTDTQYF. DNA for the CDR3: TGTGCCAGCAGCCCGGGACTAGCGGTTACGGATACGCAGTATTTT. V and J are TRBV3-1 and TRBJ2-3, with TRBD2 matching over 11 bases. In germline, CDR1 is LGHDT, CDR2 YNNKEL (reference sequence). The CDR3 covers 15 residues. Trimming at V came to 4 bases and at J to 6 bases, leaving 6 bases not matched to a gene.

The J gene is TRBJ1-4, the V gene TRBV27; TRBD1 agrees at 7 bases. With V trimmed by 0 bases and J by 10 bases, 5 bases remained unmatched. Germline-derived CDR1 and CDR2 are MNHEY and SMNVEV (reference sequence). This CDR3 contains 14 residues. The CDR3 DNA sequence: TGTGCCAGCAGTTTATCCCAGGGGGTTGGAAAACTGTTTTTT. Its protein is CASSLSQGVGKLFF.

Sample share makes this clonotype medium-sized (0.01 to 0.1%). The rearrangement uses TRBV2 and TRBJ2-2; unclear D gene. CDR3 length: 15 residues. Germline CDR1 SNHLY, CDR2 FYNNEI. V lost 1 base, J lost 8 bases, and 14 bases lay in between. The CDR3 is CASSEDGSSGGELFF. In DNA form, the CDR3 reads TGTGCCAGCAGTGAAGACGGGTCCTCCGGGGGGGAGCTGTTTTTT.

The chain's CDR3 is CASSPWTRTYEQYF. CDR3 bases: TGTGCCAGCTCACCATGGACAAGGACCTACGAGCAGTACTTC. V and J are TRBV18 and TRBJ2-7, with D perhaps TRBD1 (5 bases). The CDR3 has 14 amino acids. Trimming took off 2 bases at V and 2 bases at J, with 10 bases between the two ends. Germline V gene sequence: CDR1 KGHSH, CDR2 LQKENI.

The rearrangement uses TRBV5-1 and TRBJ1-1, with D unresolved. The ends were cut back, 4 bases at V and 2 bases at J, with 9 bases in the middle. This CDR3 is 13 amino acids long. CDR1 is SGHRS, CDR2 YFSETQ, per germline. The CDR3 nucleotides read TGCGCCAGCAGCCTTCAGGATAACACTGAAGCTTTCTTT. As protein: CASSLQDNTEAFF.

This clonotype was observed a handful of times. The V call is TRBV6-5, the J call TRBJ1-1, with 7 positions matching TRBD1. The CDR3 is 15 amino acids. Losses at the gene ends were 6 bases for V and 5 bases for J; bases not matched to a gene: 12. The germline V gene has CDR1 MNHEY and CDR2 SVGAGI. For the CDR3, the DNA is TGTGCCAGCAGCCCAGGGGGATCGGTGTGGACTGAAGCTTTCTTT. Its translation is CASSPGGSVWTEAFF.

This clonotype was found many times. The chain links TRBV24-1 to TRBJ2-3, with 7 bases aligning to TRBD2. The CDR3 sequence is 16 residues long. The ends lost 5 bases at V and 2 bases at J; junction bases unmatched: 9. Germline assignment: CDR1 KGHDR and CDR2 SFDVKD. This CDR3 reads CATSGRGGGDTDTQYF. For the CDR3, the DNA is TGTGCCACCAGTGGAAGAGGCGGGGGTGACACAGATACGCAGTATTTT.

The sample holds a few counts of this clonotype. The rearrangement joins TRBV19 to TRBJ2-7, with TRBD1 matching 8 bases. The CDR3 is 14 residues long. The V gene end was trimmed by 3 bases and the J gene end by 3 bases; junction bases not matched to a gene: 4. The germline V gene encodes CDR1 LNHDA and CDR2 SQIVND (reference sequence). Here the CDR3 reads CASSIGQGHYEQYF. The CDR3 nucleotides are TGTGCCAGTAGTATCGGACAGGGACACTACGAGCAGTACTTC. Based on the CDR3 plus reference TRBV19 and TRBJ2-7, the full variable domain is DGGITQSPKYLFRKEGQNVTLSCEQNLNHDAMYWYRQDPGQGLRLIYYSQIVNDFQKGDIAEGYSVSREKKESFPLTVTSAQKNPTAFYLCASSIGQGHYEQYFGPGTRLTVT.

This clonotype was counted between two and nine times. The chain is built from TRBV11-2 and TRBJ2-5; D gene unclear. This CDR3 has 16 residues. Looked up from germline, CDR1 is SGHAT and CDR2 is FQNNGV. V lost 2 bases and J lost 5, with 18 bases in between. The CDR3 nucleotides are TGTGCCAGCAGCTTACCCCGTGGGATTCGTGGGGAGACCCAGTACTTC. The encoded protein is CASSLPRGIRGETQYF.

The rearrangement links TRBV27 to TRBJ2-3, with TRBD2 as a possible D gene (5 bases). Looked up from germline, CDR1 is MNHEY and CDR2 is SMNVEV (reference sequence). V lost 3 bases, J lost 7 bases, and 11 bases lay in between. The CDR3 is 13 residues long. For the CDR3, the DNA is TGTGCCAGCAGTTTCTACCGGGATCATACGCAGTATTTT. It translates to CASSFYRDHTQYF.

This clonotype was detected ten times or more. V is TRBV4-2 and J is TRBJ1-5; 7 bases agree with TRBD1. The V gene end was trimmed by 0 bases and the J gene end by 8 bases; junction bases not matched to a gene: 10. CDR3 length: 16 residues. Germline CDR1 LGHNA, CDR2 YNFKEQ. The CDR3 spells CASSQESSWQGEPQHF. The CDR3 DNA is TGTGCCAGCAGCCAAGAATCGAGTTGGCAGGGGGAGCCCCAGCATTTT.

The J gene is TRBJ1-2, the V gene TRBV5-4; perhaps TRBD1 as D (6 bases). The CDR3 covers 13 residues. V dropped 1 base and J dropped 9 bases, with 13 bases sitting between them. Germline CDR1 and CDR2: SGHNT and YYREEE (reference sequence). Here the CDR3 DNA reads TGTGCCAGCAGCTTGACAGGGAGAAGAAGCTACACCTTC. Its protein product is CASSLTGRRSYTF. Complete variable domain (other parts from reference TRBV5-4 and TRBJ1-2): ETGVTQSPTHLIKTRGQQVTLRCSSQSGHNTVSWYQQALGQGPQFIFQYYREEENGRGNFPPRFSGLQFPNYSSELNVNALELDDSALYLCASSLTGRRSYTFGSGTRLTVV.